Each of the 31 T cell receptor beta chains below was sequenced from the same sample in a study of vaccination effects on CD4 cells after COVID-19. Their antigens are not known. TCRdb's table, derived via immunoSEQ multiplex PCR, lists solely in-frame clones and lacks some. The sample records roughly 60,000 clones, under 85% being singletons. After more than 9 days in culture, the CD4+ T cells were isolated. The source material was CD4+ T cells from PBMCs cultured without peptide, sampled before COVID-19 vaccination. The receptors were sampled from a human donor who had a prior SARS-CoV-2 infection.

This clone was recorded a few times. The chain carries TRBV5-1 and TRBJ2-1; 16 positions agree with TRBD2. Germline CDR1 SGHRS, CDR2 YFSETQ. The trim removed 3 bases at V and 1 base at J, leaving 1 base unmatched. This CDR3 contains 17 residues. CDR3 sequence: CASSWGLAGGSYNEQFF. The CDR3 region has the DNA TGCGCCAGCAGCTGGGGACTAGCGGGAGGGTCCTACAATGAGCAGTTCTTC.

The chain uses TRBV19 and TRBJ1-3, with 9 bases aligning to TRBD1. Per germline, CDR1 LNHDA and CDR2 SQIVND (reference sequence). After removal of 5 bases from V and 1 base from J, the junction contained 6 bases not matched to a gene. The CDR3 has 16 residues. The CDR3 loop reads CASSSRQGVSGNTIYF. CDR3 sequence (DNA): TGTGCCAGTAGTTCCAGACAGGGGGTTTCTGGAAACACCATATATTTT.

The V gene is TRBV5-1, the J gene TRBJ2-3, with 13 bases fitting TRBD2. The ends lost 3 bases at V and 6 bases at J; junction bases unmatched: 7. The CDR3 consists of 16 residues. Germline-derived CDR1 and CDR2 are SGHRS and YFSETQ. CDR3 in amino acids: CASSWTGTSGTDTQYF. CDR3 DNA sequence: TGCGCCAGCAGCTGGACCGGGACTAGCGGGACGGATACGCAGTATTTT. Complete variable domain (other parts from reference TRBV5-1 and TRBJ2-3): KAGVTQTPRYLIKTRGQQVTLSCSPISGHRSVSWYQQTPGQGLQFLFEYFSETQRNKGNFPGRFSGRQFSNSRSEMNVSTLELGDSALYLCASSWTGTSGTDTQYFGPGTRLTVL.

This clone was picked up a small number of times. The chain has TRBV2 and TRBJ1-6; D is unresolved. V gave up 3 bases and J gave up 0 bases, with 6 bases separating them. Germline CDR1 and CDR2: SNHLY and FYNNEI. The CDR3 contains 15 residues. The CDR3 DNA follows: TGTGCCAGCAGTGACAGGAGCTCCTATAATTCACCCCTCCACTTT. This codes for CASSDRSSYNSPLHF.

The rearrangement uses TRBV3-1 (or the pseudogene TRBV3-2) and TRBJ1-1; 8 nucleotides line up with TRBD1. CDR1 and CDR2 from the germline V gene are LGHDT and YNNKEL (reference sequence). J gave up 5 bases and V 3 bases, and 5 bases lay outside the gene matches. The CDR3 is 14 amino acids. The chain's CDR3 is CASSHQGAVTEAFF. CDR3 coding DNA: TGTGCCAGCAGCCATCAGGGGGCTGTTACTGAAGCTTTCTTT.

The CDR3 nucleotides are TGTGCCAGCAGCCAAATGACAGGTCCCTATGGCTACACCTTC. Translating it yields CASSQMTGPYGYTF. The rearrangement uses TRBV3-1 (or the pseudogene TRBV3-2) and TRBJ1-2; tentative D call: TRBD1 (6 bases). Trimming took 2 bases from V and 4 from J, leaving 11 bases between them. Germline V gene lookup returns CDR1 LGHDT and CDR2 YNNKEL (reference sequence). This CDR3 spans 14 amino acids.

Points on this clone: This CDR3 is also generated by other DNA sequences in the sample. V and J are TRBV2 and TRBJ1-1; a weak D match, TRBD1 (6 bases). V was shortened by 4 bases and J by 1 base, with 7 bases between the two germline ends. In germline, CDR1 is SNHLY, CDR2 FYNNEI. The CDR3 runs to 13 residues. The CDR3 spells CASSAQGNTEAFF. The DNA for the CDR3 is TGTGCCAGCAGTGCACAGGGGAACACTGAAGCTTTCTTT.

This chain connects TRBV7-2 to TRBJ1-1; D call uncertain. V lost 5 bases and J 1 base, leaving 8 bases between the germline ends. Germline V CDR1 and CDR2: SGHTA, FQGNSA. This CDR3 is 13 amino acids long. The CDR3 spells CASSADRNTEAFF. DNA of the CDR3: TGTGCCAGCAGCGCGGACCGGAACACTGAAGCTTTCTTT.

The chain is built from TRBV30 and TRBJ2-3; D is possibly TRBD2 (5 bases). The CDR3 runs to 14 residues. V gave up 4 bases and J gave up 1 base, with 12 bases separating them. Per the germline V gene, CDR1 is GTSNPN and CDR2 is SVGIG (reference sequence). The CDR3 loop is CAWIGRLGTDTQYF. The DNA for the CDR3 is TGTGCCTGGATTGGGAGACTGGGCACAGATACGCAGTATTTT.

The rearrangement joins TRBV10-3 to TRBJ2-7; 8 bases agree with TRBD2. Germline CDR1 ENHRY, CDR2 SYGVKD. Trimming removed 5 bases from V and 5 bases from J; junction bases left unmatched: 5. This CDR3 spans 13 amino acids. DNA for the CDR3: TGTGCCATCAGTCCTCGGGAGGGCGACGAGCAGTACTTC. It specifies CAISPREGDEQYF.

J is TRBJ1-2 and V is TRBV24-1; 8 bases map to TRBD1. The CDR3 is 16 amino acids. The trim removed 4 bases at V and 8 bases at J, leaving 14 bases unmatched. Germline CDR1 reads KGHDR; CDR2 reads SFDVKD. CDR3 sequence reads: CATSDYSRQGAYGYTF. CDR3 coding DNA: TGTGCCACCAGTGACTATTCCCGGCAGGGGGCATACGGCTACACCTTC.

V usage is TRBV7-3 and J usage is TRBJ2-5, with TRBD2 identical over 9 bases. This CDR3 is 13 amino acids long. CDR1 and CDR2 (germline): SGHTA, FQGTGA. Trimming took 8 bases from V and 5 from J; bases not matched to a gene: 6. CDR3 loop: CASGGGAGETQYF. In DNA, the CDR3 is TGTGCCAGCGGCGGGGGGGCCGGCGAGACCCAGTACTTC.

The rearrangement uses TRBV10-2 and TRBJ2-1; 14 positions agree with TRBD2. Trimming removed 8 bases from V and 5 bases from J; junction bases left unmatched: 5. In germline, CDR1 is WSHSY, CDR2 SAAADI. The CDR3 is 15 residues long. CDR3 bases: TGCGCCAGCGGGACTAGCGGGAGACGCGACAATGAGCAGTTCTTC. Protein product: CASGTSGRRDNEQFF.

The V call is TRBV6-5, the J call TRBJ2-7; D not certain. The germline gives CDR1 MNHEY, CDR2 SVGAGI. The CDR3 runs to 12 residues. V was pared by 6 bases and J by 3 bases, with 9 bases between. Here the CDR3 DNA reads TGTGCCAGCAGAGGATCCGTCTACGAGCAGTACTTC. Its translation: CASRGSVYEQYF.

CDR3 in DNA: TGTGCCAGCTCACCCTCCCCGATGGTTGAAGCTTTCTTT. Protein product: CASSPSPMVEAFF. The chain couples TRBV18 to TRBJ1-1; D call uncertain. Deletions cut 3 bases from V and 7 bases from J, with 12 bases between. CDR3 size: 13 residues. The germline V gene has CDR1 KGHSH and CDR2 LQKENI. Full variable domain (outside the CDR3, taken from reference TRBV18 and TRBJ1-1): NAGVMQNPRHLVRRRGQEARLRCSPMKGHSHVYWYRQLPEEGLKFMVYLQKENIIDESGMPKERFSAEFPKEGPSILRIQQVVRGDSAAYFCASSPSPMVEAFFGQGTRLTVV.

This clone was seen a handful of times. The chain is built from TRBV18 and TRBJ1-6; TRBD1 is a possible D gene (5 bases). The CDR3 extends over 15 amino acids. CDR1 is KGHSH and CDR2 is LQKENI in the germline V gene. Trimming stripped 6 bases from V and 2 bases from J, with 11 bases between. CDR3 coding DNA: TGTGCCAGCTCGGCGGGGGACCCCTATAATTCACCCCTCCACTTT. It codes for CASSAGDPYNSPLHF.

This sequence joins TRBV11-3 and TRBJ1-1; 7 bases are a match to TRBD1. CDR3 size: 14 residues. V shed 3 bases, J shed 1 base, and the junction held 2 bases outside the gene matches. The germline CDR1 and CDR2 sequences are SGHNT and YENEEA. The CDR3 DNA follows: TGTGCCAGCAGCTTGACAGGGACGAACACTGAAGCTTTCTTT. Translation: CASSLTGTNTEAFF.

The gene calls are TRBV11-3 and TRBJ2-5; D is unresolved. This CDR3 has 13 residues. V was pared by 0 bases and J by 2 bases, with 4 bases between. Germline V lookup: CDR1 SGHNT, CDR2 YENEEA. CDR3 in amino acids: CASSLERQETQYF. The CDR3 bases are TGTGCCAGCAGCTTAGAGAGGCAAGAGACCCAGTACTTC. The full variable domain, rest sourced from reference TRBV11-3 and TRBJ2-5, is EAGVVQSPRYKIIEKKQPVAFWCNPISGHNTLYWYLQNLGQGPELLIRYENEEAVDDSQLPKDRFSAERLKGVDSTLKIQPAELGDSAVYLCASSLERQETQYFGPGTRLLVL.

The CDR3 loop is CASSPRAGGWLGELFF. In DNA, the CDR3 is TGTGCCAGCAGCCCCCGCGCGGGAGGCTGGCTAGGGGAGCTGTTTTTT. This chain uses TRBV5-6 with TRBJ2-2; TRBD2 matches 8 bases. This CDR3 is 16 amino acids long. Germline V gives CDR1 SGHDT, CDR2 YYEEEE. Germline trimming cut 4 bases from V and 8 bases from J; bases unmatched to any gene: 13.

This clone was observed a handful of times. The chain couples TRBV7-9 to TRBJ2-2; D unclear. The V and J ends lost 1 base and 0 bases respectively, with 9 bases between them. Looked up from germline, CDR1 is SEHNR and CDR2 is FQNEAQ (reference sequence). The CDR3 length is 16 residues. CDR3 sequence: CASSLGWAPNTGELFF. The CDR3 DNA is TGTGCCAGCAGCTTAGGGTGGGCTCCGAACACCGGGGAGCTGTTTTTT.

The genes are TRBV20-1 and TRBJ1-2, with a weak D call TRBD1 (5 bases). Trimming stripped 3 bases from V and 0 bases from J, with 14 bases between. Germline V lookup: CDR1 DFQATT, CDR2 SNEGSKA (reference sequence). There are 15 residues in the CDR3. The CDR3 here is CSASDGGRANYGYTF. DNA for the CDR3: TGCAGTGCTAGTGACGGGGGGAGGGCTAACTATGGCTACACCTTC.

The rearrangement joins TRBV19 to TRBJ1-2; D uncertain. The CDR3 spans 14 residues. Trimming left V 6 bases short and J 4 bases short, with 15 bases between. CDR1 LNHDA and CDR2 SQIVND come from the germline V gene (reference sequence). CDR3 sequence (DNA): TGTGCCAGTAGCACCTCAACGCGGGGCTATGGCTACACCTTC. Translating it yields CASSTSTRGYGYTF. The complete variable domain, with remaining parts taken from reference TRBV19 and TRBJ1-2, reads DGGITQSPKYLFRKEGQNVTLSCEQNLNHDAMYWYRQDPGQGLRLIYYSQIVNDFQKGDIAEGYSVSREKKESFPLTVTSAQKNPTAFYLCASSTSTRGYGYTFGSGTRLTVV.

The chain carries TRBV15 and TRBJ1-4, with 9 bases lining up with TRBD1. The CDR3 is 16 residues long. Germline CDR1 is LNHNV and CDR2 is YYDKDF (reference sequence). V was clipped by 5 bases and J by 6 bases; unmatched bases: 10. CDR3 residues: CATSGRLGQGDEKLFF. The CDR3 DNA reads TGTGCCACCAGCGGTCGCCTGGGACAGGGAGATGAAAAACTGTTTTTT. Combining the CDR3 with reference TRBV15 and TRBJ1-4 gives the whole variable domain DAMVIQNPRYQVTQFGKPVTLSCSQTLNHNVMYWYQQKSSQAPKLLFHYYDKDFNNEADTPDNFQSRRPNTSFCFLDIRSPGLGDTAMYLCATSGRLGQGDEKLFFGSGTQLSVL.

J is TRBJ1-2 and V is TRBV2, with 9 bases matching TRBD1. After removal of 7 bases from V and 8 bases from J, the junction contained 8 bases not matched to a gene. In germline, CDR1 is SNHLY, CDR2 FYNNEI. This CDR3 comprises 13 residues. Here the CDR3 reads CASNIDRGYGYTF. The CDR3, as DNA: TGTGCCAGCAACATCGACAGGGGGTACGGCTACACCTTC.

As DNA, the CDR3 is TGTGCCAGCAGTACTCACAGGGGGTTTGACTATGGCTACACCTTC. Encoded protein: CASSTHRGFDYGYTF. This chain joins TRBV6-5 and TRBJ1-2; the match to TRBD1 covers 8 bases. The CDR3 is 15 residues long. The V and J ends lost 5 bases and 3 bases, in that order; junction bases with no gene match: 8. CDR1 and CDR2 (germline): MNHEY, SVGAGI.

The rearrangement links TRBV15 to TRBJ2-7; D is uncertain. This CDR3 is 14 amino acids long. V lost 5 bases and J 5 bases, leaving 16 bases between the germline ends. Germline V CDR1 and CDR2: LNHNV, YYDKDF (reference sequence). This CDR3 is CATSGSRGRNEQYF. The CDR3 nucleotides read TGTGCCACCAGCGGATCGAGAGGCCGCAACGAGCAGTACTTC.

The CDR3 loop is CASKSGTGLTDTQYF. CDR3 nucleotides: TGCGCCAGCAAATCCGGGACAGGACTTACAGATACGCAGTATTTT. The gene calls are TRBV5-1 and TRBJ2-3, with 8 bases that match TRBD1. After removal of 6 bases from V and 3 bases from J, the junction contained 9 bases not matched to a gene. Germline V CDR1 and CDR2: SGHRS, YFSETQ. This CDR3 has 15 amino acids.

The V call is TRBV5-8, the J call TRBJ1-1, with D perhaps matching TRBD1 (5 bases). The CDR3 has 14 amino acids. Trimming removed 4 bases at V and 0 bases at J, with 10 bases between. Germline CDR1 is SGHTS and CDR2 is YDEGEE. CDR3 nucleotides: TGTGCCAGCAGCAGAGGGGCCCTGAACACTGAAGCTTTCTTT. Its protein is CASSRGALNTEAFF. Full variable domain (missing parts from reference TRBV5-8 and TRBJ1-1): EAGVTQSPTHLIKTRGQQATLRCSPISGHTSVYWYQQALGLGLQFLLWYDEGEERNRGNFPPRFSGRQFPNYSSELNVNALELEDSALYLCASSRGALNTEAFFGQGTRLTVV.

This chain joins TRBV4-2 and TRBJ2-3; no definite D call. This CDR3 region has 14 residues. Germline V lookup: CDR1 LGHNA, CDR2 YNFKEQ. With 0 bases removed from V and 2 bases from J, the gap between germline ends came to 6 bases. CDR3 loop: CASSQDPNTDTQYF. CDR3 nucleotide sequence: TGTGCCAGCAGCCAAGATCCTAACACAGATACGCAGTATTTT.

This sequence joins TRBV6-1 and TRBJ2-1; a weak D match, TRBD2 (6 bases). The CDR3 length is 16 residues. CDR1 and CDR2 from the germline V gene are MNHNS and SASEGT. Deletions cut 3 bases from V and 9 bases from J, with 21 bases between. The CDR3 DNA follows: TGTGCCAGCAGTGATCCGGGACGGGGGTACATTGGTGAGCAGTTCTTC. Translating it yields CASSDPGRGYIGEQFF.

In this sample, this clone turned up a few times. V is TRBV6-2 or TRBV6-3 and J is TRBJ2-3, with 9 positions matching TRBD1. With V trimmed by 0 bases and J by 4 bases, 5 bases remained unmatched. CDR3 size: 16 residues. CDR1 is MNHEY, CDR2 SVGEGT, per germline. This CDR3 is CASSYSIDRGADTQYF. CDR3 sequence (DNA): TGTGCCAGCAGTTACTCGATAGACAGGGGGGCAGATACGCAGTATTTT.